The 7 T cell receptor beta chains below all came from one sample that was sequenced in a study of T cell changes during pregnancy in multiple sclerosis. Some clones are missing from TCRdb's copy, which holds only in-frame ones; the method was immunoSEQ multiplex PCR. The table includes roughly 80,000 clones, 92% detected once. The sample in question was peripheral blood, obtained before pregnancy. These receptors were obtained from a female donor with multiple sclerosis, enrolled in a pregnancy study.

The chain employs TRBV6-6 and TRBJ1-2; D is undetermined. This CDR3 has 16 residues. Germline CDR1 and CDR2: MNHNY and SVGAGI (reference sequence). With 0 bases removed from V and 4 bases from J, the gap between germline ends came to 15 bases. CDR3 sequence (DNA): TGTGCCAGCAGTTACTCACGGACCGAGGGTGGCTATGGCTACACCTTC. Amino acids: CASSYSRTEGGYGYTF.

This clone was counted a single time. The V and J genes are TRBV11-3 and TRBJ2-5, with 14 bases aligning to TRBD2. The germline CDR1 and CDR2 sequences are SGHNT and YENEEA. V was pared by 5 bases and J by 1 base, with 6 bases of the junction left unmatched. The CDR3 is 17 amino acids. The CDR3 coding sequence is TGTGCCAGCAGCCCGGGACTAGCGGGGGCCCTCCAAGAGACCCAGTACTTC. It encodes CASSPGLAGALQETQYF.

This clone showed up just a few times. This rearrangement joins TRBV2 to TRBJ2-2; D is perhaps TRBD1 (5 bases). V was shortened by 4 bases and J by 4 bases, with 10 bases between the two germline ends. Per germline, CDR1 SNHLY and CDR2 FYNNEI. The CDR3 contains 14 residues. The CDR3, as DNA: TGTGCCAGCAGTGGCAGGGTAGGCACCGGGGAGCTGTTTTTT. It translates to CASSGRVGTGELFF.

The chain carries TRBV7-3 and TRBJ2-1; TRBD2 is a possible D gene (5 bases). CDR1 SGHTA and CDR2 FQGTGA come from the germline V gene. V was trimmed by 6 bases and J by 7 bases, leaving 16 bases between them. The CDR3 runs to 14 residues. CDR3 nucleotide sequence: TGTGCCAGCAGTTCAAACCGGGGAGTTAATGAGCAGTTCTTC. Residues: CASSSNRGVNEQFF. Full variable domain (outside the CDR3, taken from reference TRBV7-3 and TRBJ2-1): GAGVSQTPSNKVTEKGKYVELRCDPISGHTALYWYRQSLGQGPEFLIYFQGTGAADDSGLPNDRFFAVRPEGSVSTLKIQRTERGDSAVYLCASSSNRGVNEQFFGPGTRLTVL.

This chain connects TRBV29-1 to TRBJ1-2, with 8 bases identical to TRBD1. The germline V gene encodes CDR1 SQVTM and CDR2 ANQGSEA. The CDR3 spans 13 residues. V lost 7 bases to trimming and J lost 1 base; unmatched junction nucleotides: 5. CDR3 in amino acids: CSAGGGNNYGYTF. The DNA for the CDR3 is TGCAGCGCAGGGGGCGGCAATAACTATGGCTACACCTTC.

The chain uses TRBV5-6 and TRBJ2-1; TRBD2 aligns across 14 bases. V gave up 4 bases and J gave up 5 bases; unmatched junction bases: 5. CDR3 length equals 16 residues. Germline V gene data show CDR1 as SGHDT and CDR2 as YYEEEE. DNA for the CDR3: TGTGCCAGCAGCCTGGGACTAGCGGGGGCTAACAATGAGCAGTTCTTC. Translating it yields CASSLGLAGANNEQFF. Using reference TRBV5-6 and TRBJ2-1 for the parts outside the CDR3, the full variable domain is DAGVTQSPTHLIKTRGQQVTLRCSPKSGHDTVSWYQQALGQGPQFIFQYYEEEERQRGNFPDRFSGHQFPNYSSELNVNALLLGDSALYLCASSLGLAGANNEQFFGPGTRLTVL.

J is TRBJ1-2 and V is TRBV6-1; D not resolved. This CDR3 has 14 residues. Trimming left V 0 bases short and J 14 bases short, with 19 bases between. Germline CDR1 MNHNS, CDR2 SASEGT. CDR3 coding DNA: TGTGCCAGCAGTGAAGCCGTCGACCCTGGACGGGAAACCTTC. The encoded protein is CASSEAVDPGRETF.